This T cell receptor beta chain was captured in a study of T cell repertoires in cytomegalovirus infection. TCRdb processed the reads anew with MiXCR; each CDR3 protein has one entry. This table has some 700,000 distinct CDR3 sequences, 35% appearing once. Germline lookup yields CDR1 DFQATT and CDR2 SNEGSKA (reference sequence). The CDR3 consists of 15 residues. The J segment lost 1 base and the V segment lost 3 bases, leaving 8 bases of the junction unmatched. Sequencing used PBMCs. The chain joins TRBV20-1 to TRBJ2-5, with TRBD2 identical over 7 bases. The TCR sequence derives from a human donor in good health (CMV status not recorded). Some clones in this sample may be carry-over from other donors' samples. CDR3 nucleotide sequence: TGCAGTGCTAGGGTAGCTAGCGGCCGCCAAGAGACCCAGTACTTC. Translated, it gives CSARVASGRQETQYF.